The clone carrying this T cell receptor (beta chain) was detected many times. The ends were cut back, 5 bases at V and 8 bases at J, with 15 bases in the middle. The CDR3 loop spans 13 amino acids. Germline values: CDR1 MDHEN, CDR2 SYDVKM. These data come from a study of human T cells and chemical hapten exposure. The overall study: Mainly, slight library volume differences in the pool made TCR yields vary.

The time point was: patch test 1, 2 weeks after DPC sensitization. Treatment here: therapeutic diphenylcyclopropenone sensitization with weekly scalp DPC. The library gave individual cDNA molecules unique molecular identifiers. TCRdb analysed the RACE reads with MiXCR anew, one entry per CDR3 protein. The data contain around 380,000 distinct CDR3 sequences, about 4.4% of them singletons. V usage is TRBV28 and J usage is TRBJ1-2, with D perhaps TRBD1 (5 bases). The sample in question was whole blood, obtained in connection with sensitization to the hapten diphenylcyclopropenone (DPC). This receptor was obtained from a woman aged 45 to 65 with alopecia areata. Some clones in this sample may be carry-over from other donors' samples. CDR3 DNA sequence: TGTGCCAGCAGTGCCAACCGGGACCCCGGCTACACCTTC. Translated: CASSANRDPGYTF.